This T cell receptor beta chain was found in a study of beta chain features in type 1 diabetes. Overall study context: Regarding age, gender and cell yields, patients proved similar to healthy donors. Overall study findings and caveats: Patients with type 1 diabetes showed fewer VDJ junction insertions and more deletions.

To note about this clone: Its antigen is not identified.

Purity of each sorted population was above 98%. Germline loops: CDR1 SGHRS, CDR2 YFSETQ. V shed 4 bases and J 1 base; nucleotides not matched to a gene: 11. CDR3 length: 17 amino acids. The whole isolated RNA underwent reverse transcription, so sequencing captured expressed TCRB transcripts. Naive, central memory and regulatory T cell samples yielded around 3.9 million reads on average. Assay: immunoSEQ multiplex PCR; the TCRdb copy retains only in-frame clones and omits some. The table lists roughly 450,000 clones, 9.5% to 12% of them singletons, with about 0.042% in the top ten. The J gene is TRBJ2-1, the V gene TRBV5-1; 7 bases match TRBD1. Sequencing input: naive CD4+ T cells from blood. The sequence came from a woman between 18 and 29 years old in good health. CDR3 sequence: CASSSTLTGKSYNEQFF. The CDR3 coding sequence is TGCGCCAGCAGCAGTACCTTGACAGGGAAATCCTACAATGAGCAGTTCTTC.